This TCR beta chain was documented in a study of T-cell memory formation after mild COVID-19 (dated by TCRdb to the early 2020s). Regarding the study in general: TCR sequence clusters from the two donors were largely donor specific. Two young, previously healthy adult volunteers, one female and one male, were included in the cohort. T-cell clones expanding and contracting after mild COVID-19 in two donors were tracked by longitudinal TCRalpha and TCRbeta repertoire sequencing.

Instrument used: Illumina NovaSeq 6000. TCRalpha and TCRbeta cDNA libraries were built by 5'RACE with constant-segment primers, adding sample barcodes and unique molecular identifiers. Trizol reagent was used to extract RNA from every sample. The libraries were amplified in two PCR steps, and the second step added a second sample barcode and Illumina TruSeq adapters. The libraries were sequenced on an Illumina NovaSeq using 2 x 150 bp paired-end reads. Processing in the source paper ran as follows. The reads were demultiplexed and collapsed into UMI-guided consensus sequences using migec v1.2.7. With mixcr v2.1.11, UMI consensuses were aligned to TRA and TRB V and J templates and assembled into clonotypes. A clonotype was counted as expanded or contracted only if both edgeR and NoisET called the change significant, with noise models trained on biological replicates. edgeR calls used a false discovery rate-adjusted p below 0.01 and a log2 fold-change threshold of 1. As an exploratory analysis of dynamics, max-normalized trajectories of the 1000 most abundant clonotypes were examined by PCA with hierarchical clustering. Separately sequenced CD4+ and CD8+ repertoires were used to assign the CD4 or CD8 phenotype of responding clones. TCRdb handled the public reads itself, with Q25 trimming in fastp and clone calling in MiXCR, and kept productive beta chains. One record per CDR3 amino acid sequence lists the most common genes and DNA. These V and J calls originate from TCRdb's pipeline instead of the authors' own analysis. In all, the sample holds hundreds of thousands of distinct CDR3 sequences, and 20% to 25% of those were seen once. The top ten clones comprise under 8.5% of the sample.

Overall results and qualifications from the work: From day 15 to 85, contracting clones showed balanced CD4/CD8 phenotypes, whereas a second wave of clones that expanded from day 15 to 37 leaned towards CD4+. Some responding clones were detected in pre-infection memory, which suggested that pre-existing cross-reactive memory T cells had joined the SARS-CoV-2 response. The study covered only a couple of mild cases, and larger cohorts including severe cases with pre-infection samples were considered necessary. Contracting CD4+ clones turned up mainly in the CM and EM memory subsets, whereas EMRA was where CD8+ clones were enriched. The second-wave clones that peaked on day 37 were not confirmed to be SARS-CoV-2 specific.

There are a few counts of this clonotype. Its antigen has not been determined. The input lacks base qualities; no much larger clone sits a single base away. From the cysteine up to the phenylalanine, the CDR3 has a length of 15 residues. Here the CDR3 DNA is all that survives: 45 bases in frame from base 1. The V end loses 6 bases and the J end loses 4 bases, and a stretch of 18 bases separates them. CDR1 and CDR2 are read off the germline V gene as MNHNS and SASEGT. PBMCs were isolated by Ficoll-Paque density gradient centrifugation. Sequencing used PBMCs or a T cell subset sorted from them (not recorded which). Recombination linked TRBV6-1 to TRBJ1-1, and the D gene may be TRBD1, 5 bases matching. This TCR was sampled from an adult woman who had mild COVID-19 (a few samples of this study predate the infection). The sample titles of this study are shuffled in the database, so cell type and time point are left out; the donor was told from shared clones. CDR3 loop: CASRPSGPTGTEAFF. In nucleotides, the sequence is TGTGCCAGCAGACCGTCGGGACCGACTGGCACTGAAGCTTTCTTT.